These 9 T cell receptor beta chains share one sample of origin, sequenced in a study of blood T cell repertoires in COVID-19. Only in-frame clones appear in the TCRdb table, and some are missing; sequencing was by immunoSEQ multiplex PCR. The sample lists roughly 330,000 clones, around 89% occurring once. The material sequenced was peripheral blood. These receptor sequences come from a woman aged 45-59 years with active or convalescent COVID-19.

The J gene is TRBJ2-6, the V gene TRBV11-3; TRBD2 is a possible D gene (6 bases). The CDR3 is 17 amino acids. The ends were cut back, 1 base at V and 0 bases at J, with 10 bases in the middle. CDR1 SGHNT and CDR2 YENEEA come from the germline V gene. CDR3 nucleotides: TGTGCCAGCAGCTTAGTCGGGAGTACCTCTGGGGCCAACGTCCTGACTTTC. Residues: CASSLVGSTSGANVLTF.

The chain carries TRBV7-6 and TRBJ2-5; 14 bases are a match to TRBD2. The J segment lost 4 bases and the V segment lost 5 bases, leaving 6 bases of the junction unmatched. CDR3 length: 16 amino acids. CDR1 and CDR2 (germline): SGHVS, FNYEAQ. The CDR3 sequence is CASSIGTSGSRETQYF. The CDR3 region has the DNA TGTGCCAGCAGCATAGGGACTAGCGGGAGTAGAGAGACCCAGTACTTC.

This chain uses TRBV3-1 (or the pseudogene TRBV3-2) with TRBJ2-3; 12 bases are a match to TRBD2. Germline values: CDR1 LGHDT, CDR2 YNNKEL (reference sequence). This CDR3 is 17 amino acids long. The V and J ends lost 1 base and 2 bases, in that order; junction bases with no gene match: 4. For the CDR3, the DNA is TGTGCCAGCAGCCAAGCTAGACTAGCGGGAGTCACAGATACGCAGTATTTT. Residues: CASSQARLAGVTDTQYF.

This chain joins TRBV4-1 and TRBJ2-7; 8 bases map to TRBD2. CDR3 length: 16 residues. The V gene end was trimmed by 0 bases and the J gene end by 7 bases; junction bases not matched to a gene: 11. Germline lookup yields CDR1 MGHRA and CDR2 YSYEKL. In DNA, the CDR3 is TGCGCCAGCAGCCAAGAAACTCACCCAGCGGGAGATGAGCAGTACTTC. Translated: CASSQETHPAGDEQYF.

The table lists this clone with a count of one. The rearrangement joins TRBV3-1 (or the pseudogene TRBV3-2) to TRBJ2-7; 8 bases match TRBD1. CDR1 and CDR2 (germline): LGHDT, YNNKEL (reference sequence). This CDR3 comprises 16 residues. V was clipped by 3 bases and J by 1 base; unmatched bases: 8. Here the CDR3 reads CASSHNPGTGSYEQYF. The DNA for the CDR3 is TGTGCCAGCAGCCATAACCCAGGGACAGGATCCTACGAGCAGTACTTC.

This chain joins TRBV28 and TRBJ1-1; TRBD1 aligns across 7 bases. Germline-derived CDR1 and CDR2 are MDHEN and SYDVKM. This CDR3 contains 17 residues. The ends lost 6 bases at V and 1 base at J; junction bases unmatched: 14. CDR3 sequence reads: CASSPGTALRRNTEAFF. In DNA form, the CDR3 reads TGTGCCAGCAGCCCCGGGACAGCTCTCAGGAGGAACACTGAAGCTTTCTTT.

The gene calls are TRBV5-1 and TRBJ2-2; D perhaps matches TRBD2 (5 bases). V was trimmed by 3 bases and J by 0 bases, leaving 21 bases between them. CDR1 and CDR2 (germline): SGHRS, YFSETQ. This CDR3 region has 19 residues. The DNA for the CDR3 is TGCGCCAGCAGCTCCCCGCCTGGAGGCTCAATGTCGAACACCGGGGAGCTGTTTTTT. Protein: CASSSPPGGSMSNTGELFF.

This clone was found once. V and J are TRBV5-6 and TRBJ1-5; D ambiguous. Between the trimmed V and J ends, which lost 4 bases and 4 bases, there was a span of 6 bases. The CDR3 extends over 12 amino acids. Germline CDR1 reads SGHDT; CDR2 reads YYEEEE. The CDR3 here is CASSAENQPQHF. For the CDR3, the DNA is TGTGCCAGCAGCGCAGAAAATCAGCCCCAGCATTTT.

V and J are TRBV5-1 and TRBJ2-3; 7 bases are a match to TRBD2. This CDR3 spans 16 amino acids. Germline CDR1 is SGHRS and CDR2 is YFSETQ. With V trimmed by 2 bases and J by 2 bases, 8 bases remained unmatched. CDR3 sequence reads: CASSLPSGTTTDTQYF. As DNA, the CDR3 is TGCGCCAGCAGCTTACCCTCCGGGACTACCACAGATACGCAGTATTTT.